The clone carrying this TCR beta chain showed up just once. CDR3 length: 17 residues. V was trimmed by 3 bases and J by 4 bases, leaving 19 bases between them. CDR1 is KGHSH, CDR2 LQKENI, per germline. Profiling relied on immunoSEQ multiplex PCR, and the TCRdb table lists in-frame clones only, not all of them. The sample lists some 1,600,000 clones, 98% occurring once. The sample comes from a study of shared clonotypes between healthy human individuals. The sample taken for sequencing was naive CD4+ T cells sorted from blood. Subset: CD45RA+ positively selected. This clonotype was obtained from a man in his thirties or forties in good health. V gene TRBV18 combines with J gene TRBJ2-1; D might be TRBD2 (6 bases). CDR3 DNA: TGTGCCAGCTCACCGGCCGGAGTGGCGGGAAAGTACAATGAGCAGTTCTTC. As protein: CASSPAGVAGKYNEQFF. The entire variable domain, with the rest obtained from reference TRBV18 and TRBJ2-1, is as follows: NAGVMQNPRHLVRRRGQEARLRCSPMKGHSHVYWYRQLPEEGLKFMVYLQKENIIDESGMPKERFSAEFPKEGPSILRIQQVVRGDSAAYFCASSPAGVAGKYNEQFFGPGTRLTVL.